The 8 T cell receptor beta chains in this list originate from one sample, sequenced in a study of Tregs in tolerant kidney transplant recipients. Clones were read by immunoSEQ multiplex PCR, and TCRdb kept only the in-frame ones, dropping some. This sample has fewer than 150,000 clones; roughly 92% occur once, and the top ten carry roughly 0.61%. The source material was CD4+ T cells from blood. The origin of the receptors is a human donor in good health.

The gene calls are TRBV7-9 and TRBJ2-3; unclear D gene. The CDR3 has 11 amino acids. With 5 bases removed from V and 2 bases from J, the gap between germline ends came to 2 bases. CDR1 is SEHNR, CDR2 FQNEAQ, per germline (reference sequence). CDR3 region: CASSITDTQYF. The CDR3 bases are TGTGCCAGCAGCATCACAGATACGCAGTATTTT.

The V and J genes are TRBV6-5 and TRBJ1-3; 12 nucleotides match TRBD1. CDR3 length equals 16 residues. CDR1 MNHEY and CDR2 SVGAGI come from the germline V gene. After removal of 2 bases from V and 3 bases from J, the junction contained 2 bases not matched to a gene. Written as DNA, the CDR3 is TGTGCCAGCAGTTACGGGGACAGGGGGCGTGGAAACACCATATATTTT. This gives the protein CASSYGDRGRGNTIYF.

The CDR3 region has the DNA TGTGCCAGCAGTTCGACGGGAAGTTCCGATGGCTACACCTTC. The encoded protein is CASSSTGSSDGYTF. V usage is TRBV27 and J usage is TRBJ1-2, with D unresolved. There are 14 residues in the CDR3. Trimming removed 4 bases at V and 6 bases at J, with 15 bases between. CDR1 is MNHEY, CDR2 SMNVEV, per germline (reference sequence).

The CDR3 DNA follows: TGTGCCAGCTCACCTCGAACCACGCAAGAGACCCAGTACTTC. It translates to CASSPRTTQETQYF. The chain employs TRBV18 and TRBJ2-5; unclear D gene. V lost 3 bases, J lost 2 bases, and 10 bases lay in between. The CDR3 runs 14 residues. Germline V gene data show CDR1 as KGHSH and CDR2 as LQKENI. Full variable domain (missing parts from reference TRBV18 and TRBJ2-5): NAGVMQNPRHLVRRRGQEARLRCSPMKGHSHVYWYRQLPEEGLKFMVYLQKENIIDESGMPKERFSAEFPKEGPSILRIQQVVRGDSAAYFCASSPRTTQETQYFGPGTRLLVL.

This clone occurred a few times. The rearrangement uses TRBV18 and TRBJ1-2, with D possibly TRBD1 on 6 matching bases. CDR1 is KGHSH and CDR2 is LQKENI in the germline V gene. The CDR3 has 14 residues. Trimming removed 3 bases from V and 1 base from J, with 9 bases in between. CDR3 in amino acids: CASSPDSGNYGYTF. The CDR3, as DNA: TGTGCCAGCTCACCGGACAGCGGTAACTATGGCTACACCTTC.

The chain combines TRBV11-2 with TRBJ2-5; D possibly uses TRBD1 or TRBD2 (6 bases each). Looked up from germline, CDR1 is SGHAT and CDR2 is FQNNGV. The ends were cut back, 6 bases at V and 5 bases at J, with 22 bases in the middle. The CDR3 runs 16 residues. The CDR3 nucleotides read TGTGCCAGCAGGAAAGTAGGAGGGGGTAGGAGGGAGACCCAGTACTTC. It specifies CASRKVGGGRRETQYF.

The chain carries TRBV19 and TRBJ1-1; a possible D gene is TRBD1 (5 bases). The ends were cut back, 9 bases at V and 0 bases at J, with 11 bases in the middle. Germline-derived CDR1 and CDR2 are LNHDA and SQIVND (reference sequence). CDR3 length: 13 residues. CDR3 nucleotides: TGTGCCAGCCGACAGAAGATGAACACTGAAGCTTTCTTT. Residues: CASRQKMNTEAFF.

The chain combines TRBV25-1 with TRBJ2-7; TRBD1 is a possible D gene (6 bases). This CDR3 has 13 residues. With 8 bases removed from V and 6 bases from J, the gap between germline ends came to 17 bases. Germline CDR1 MGHDK, CDR2 SYGVNS. CDR3: CASATTGRSEQYF. Written as DNA, the CDR3 is TGTGCCAGCGCAACCACAGGGCGGAGCGAGCAGTACTTC.